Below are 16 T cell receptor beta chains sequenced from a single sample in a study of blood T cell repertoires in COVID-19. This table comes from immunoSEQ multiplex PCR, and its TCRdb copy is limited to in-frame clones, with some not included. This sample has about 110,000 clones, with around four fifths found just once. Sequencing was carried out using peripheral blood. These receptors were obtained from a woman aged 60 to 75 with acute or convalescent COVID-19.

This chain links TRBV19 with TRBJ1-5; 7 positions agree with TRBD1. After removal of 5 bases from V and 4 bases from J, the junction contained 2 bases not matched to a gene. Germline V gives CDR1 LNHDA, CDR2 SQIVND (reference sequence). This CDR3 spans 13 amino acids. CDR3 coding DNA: TGTGCCAGTAGTTGGGACAGAAATCAGCCCCAGCATTTT. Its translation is CASSWDRNQPQHF.

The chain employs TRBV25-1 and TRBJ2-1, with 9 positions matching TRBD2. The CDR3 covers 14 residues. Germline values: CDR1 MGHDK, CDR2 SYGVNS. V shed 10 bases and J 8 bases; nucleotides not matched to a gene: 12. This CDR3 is CATWGSGGFDEQFF. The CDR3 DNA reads TGTGCCACTTGGGGTAGCGGGGGTTTCGATGAGCAGTTCTTC.

Here the CDR3 DNA reads TGTGCCAGCAGCTTGGGTCAGGACGCAGGGAACTCCTACGAGCAGTACTTC. Its protein is CASSLGQDAGNSYEQYF. The V call is TRBV5-5, the J call TRBJ2-7; the D gene is possibly TRBD1 (5 bases). Germline-derived CDR1 and CDR2 are SGHKS and YYEKEE (reference sequence). V was clipped by 0 bases and J by 0 bases, with 16 bases between them. There are 17 residues in the CDR3.

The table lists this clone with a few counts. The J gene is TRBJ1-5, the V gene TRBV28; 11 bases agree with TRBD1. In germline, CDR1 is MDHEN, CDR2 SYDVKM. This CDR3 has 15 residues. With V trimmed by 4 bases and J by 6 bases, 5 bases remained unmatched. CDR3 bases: TGTGCCAGCAGTTCCGGACAGGGGGCGGTTCAGCCCCAGCATTTT. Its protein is CASSSGQGAVQPQHF.

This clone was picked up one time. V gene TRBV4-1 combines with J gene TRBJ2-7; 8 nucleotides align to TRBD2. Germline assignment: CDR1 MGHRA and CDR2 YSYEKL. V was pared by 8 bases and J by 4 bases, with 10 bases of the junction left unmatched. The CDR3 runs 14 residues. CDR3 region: CASGQPGGRYEQYF. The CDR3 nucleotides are TGCGCCAGCGGGCAACCGGGAGGGCGGTACGAGCAGTACTTC.

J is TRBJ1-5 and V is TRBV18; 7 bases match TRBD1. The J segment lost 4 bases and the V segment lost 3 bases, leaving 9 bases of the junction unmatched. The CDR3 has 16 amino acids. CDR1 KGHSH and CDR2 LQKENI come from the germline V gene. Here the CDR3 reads CASSPQTGSGNQPQHF. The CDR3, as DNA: TGTGCCAGCTCACCCCAGACAGGGAGTGGGAATCAGCCCCAGCATTTT.

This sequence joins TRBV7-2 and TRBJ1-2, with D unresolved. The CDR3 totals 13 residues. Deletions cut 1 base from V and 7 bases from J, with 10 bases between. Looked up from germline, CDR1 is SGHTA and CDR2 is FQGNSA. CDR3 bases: TGTGCCAGCAGCTTAGGTAGCCATGTTGGCTACACCTTC. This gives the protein CASSLGSHVGYTF.

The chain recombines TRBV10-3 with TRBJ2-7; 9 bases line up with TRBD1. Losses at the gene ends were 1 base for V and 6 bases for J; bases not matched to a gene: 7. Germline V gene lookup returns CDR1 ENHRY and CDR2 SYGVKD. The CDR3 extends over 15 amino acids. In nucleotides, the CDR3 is TGTGCCATCAGTGAGTTTGGACAGGGGTCTCGCGAGCAGTACTTC. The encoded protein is CAISEFGQGSREQYF.

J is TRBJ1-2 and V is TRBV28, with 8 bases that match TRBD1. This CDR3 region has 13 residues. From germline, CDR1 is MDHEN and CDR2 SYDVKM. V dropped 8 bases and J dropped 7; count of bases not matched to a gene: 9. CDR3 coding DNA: TGTGCCAGCGCGACAGGGGCCCCATTTGGCTACACCTTC. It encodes CASATGAPFGYTF.

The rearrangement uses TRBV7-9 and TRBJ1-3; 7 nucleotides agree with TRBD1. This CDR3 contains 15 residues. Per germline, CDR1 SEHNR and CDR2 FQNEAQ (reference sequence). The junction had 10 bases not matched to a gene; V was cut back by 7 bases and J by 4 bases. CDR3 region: CASNYLTGEGNTIYF. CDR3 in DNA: TGTGCCAGCAACTACCTCACAGGGGAAGGAAACACCATATATTTT.

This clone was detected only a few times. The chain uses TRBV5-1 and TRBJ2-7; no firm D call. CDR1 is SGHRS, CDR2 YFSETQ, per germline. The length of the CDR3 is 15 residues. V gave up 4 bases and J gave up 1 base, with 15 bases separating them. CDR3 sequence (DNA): TGCGCCAGCAGCCCACCTGTTGCTACGTCCTACGAGCAGTACTTC. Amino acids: CASSPPVATSYEQYF.

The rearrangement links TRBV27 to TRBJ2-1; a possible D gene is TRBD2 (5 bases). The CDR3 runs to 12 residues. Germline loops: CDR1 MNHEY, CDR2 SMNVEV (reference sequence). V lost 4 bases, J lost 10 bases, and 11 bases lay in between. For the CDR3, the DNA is TGTGCCAGCAGTTGGCGGGTAGGAGAGCAGTTCTTC. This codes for CASSWRVGEQFF.

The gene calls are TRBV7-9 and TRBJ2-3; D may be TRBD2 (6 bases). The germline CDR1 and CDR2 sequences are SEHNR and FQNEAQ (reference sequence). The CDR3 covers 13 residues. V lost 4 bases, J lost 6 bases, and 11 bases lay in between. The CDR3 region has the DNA TGTGCCAGCAGCTCCGGGACTTTCGATACGCAGTATTTT. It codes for CASSSGTFDTQYF.

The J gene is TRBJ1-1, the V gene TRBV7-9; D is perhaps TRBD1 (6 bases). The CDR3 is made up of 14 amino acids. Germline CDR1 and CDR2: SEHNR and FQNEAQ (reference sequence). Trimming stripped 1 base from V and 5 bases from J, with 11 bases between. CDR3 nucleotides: TGTGCCAGCAGCTTAGAACAGGGTAGGACTGAAGCTTTCTTT. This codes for CASSLEQGRTEAFF.

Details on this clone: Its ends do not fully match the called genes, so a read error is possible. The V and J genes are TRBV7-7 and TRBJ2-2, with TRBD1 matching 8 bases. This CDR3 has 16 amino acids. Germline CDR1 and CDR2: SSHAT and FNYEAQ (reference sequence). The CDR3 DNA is TGTGCTAGCAGCGCGGACAGGGAAGCAAACACCGGGGAGCTGTTTTTT. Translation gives CASSADREANTGELFF. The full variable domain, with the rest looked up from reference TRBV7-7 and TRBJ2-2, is GAGVSQSPRYKVTKRGQDVTLRCDPISSHATLYWYQQALGQGPEFLTYFNYEAQPDKSGLPSDRFSAERPEGSISTLTIQRTEQRDSAMYRCASSADREANTGELFFGEGSRLTVL.

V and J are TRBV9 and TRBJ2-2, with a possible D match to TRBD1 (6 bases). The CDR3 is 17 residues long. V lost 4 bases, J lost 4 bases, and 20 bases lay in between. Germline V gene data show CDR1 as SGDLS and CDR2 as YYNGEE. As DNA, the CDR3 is TGTGCCAGCAGCATTAATACAGGGACGGGCGGCACCGGGGAGCTGTTTTTT. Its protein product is CASSINTGTGGTGELFF.